A selection of T cell receptor beta chains follows, all from one sample in a study of circulating and synovial CD4+ cells in juvenile arthritis. Here immunoSEQ multiplex PCR was the method, and the copy in TCRdb shows in-frame clones only, minus some. The sample gives under 35,000 clones, roughly 93% of which show up once; 2.9% is in the top ten. The sequencing sample was made of CD4+ T cells from blood. The receptors originated from a human donor with juvenile idiopathic arthritis. The CDR3 runs from the conserved cysteine through the conserved F or W. D genes are given only for firm matches. Expanded clones are given a class, and other clones once, few, many or no size at all.

j_call clone_size d_call v_call cdr3_nt cdr3_aa
TRBJ2-1 . . TRBV5-1 TGCGCCAGCAGCTTGGTGGCCGGGGGCTACAATGAGCAGTTCTTC CASSLVAGGYNEQFF
TRBJ1-2 . . TRBV4-1 TGCGCCAGCAGCTTAAACTCCCGGGACAAGAATACCTTC CASSLNSRDKNTF
TRBJ2-1 once TRBD2 TRBV6-1 TGTGCCAGCGGGGGGGTAGGCACCTACAATGAGCAGTTCTTC CASGGVGTYNEQFF
TRBJ2-2 . . TRBV10-1 TGCGCCAGCAGTGGTAGTACGATCACCGGGGAGCTGTTTTTT CASSGSTITGELFF
TRBJ2-3 . TRBD2 TRBV4-1 TGCGCCAGCAGGACGCAGCGGGAGTACCCAGATACGCAGTATTTT CASRTQREYPDTQYF
TRBJ2-7 . TRBD1 TRBV25-1 TGTGCCAGCAGTGATGCCGGGACAGAGATCTACGAGCAGTACTTC CASSDAGTEIYEQYF
TRBJ2-2 . TRBD2 TRBV9 TGTGCCAGCAGCGCCCTTGGAGGCGGGAGGGCCCTGGGCTATGGCGGGGAGCTGTTTTTT CASSALGGGRALGYGGELFF
TRBJ2-7 . TRBD1 TRBV19 TGTGCCAGTCAAGGACAGGGGCCGTACGAGCAGTACTTC CASQGQGPYEQYF
TRBJ2-7 . . TRBV6-1 TGTGCCAGCAGTGTCCACCGGGAAGAGCTGGTAGAAGGCGTCTACGAGCAGTACTTC CASSVHREELVEGVYEQYF
TRBJ2-3 . . TRBV7-2 TGTGCCAGCAGCTCCGGGACATCCGGGGATACGCAGTATTTT CASSSGTSGDTQYF
TRBJ1-1 . . TRBV19 TGTGCCAGTAGTATCAACCCAGGGGCTGAAGCTTTCTTT CASSINPGAEAFF
TRBJ2-7 . TRBD1 TRBV15 TGTGCCACCAGCAGGGACAGGGGGCCCTACGAGCAGTACTTC CATSRDRGPYEQYF
TRBJ2-2 . TRBD2 TRBV7-2 TGTGCCAGCAGCCCAGGCCGAGCGGGGACGAACACCGGGGAGCTGTTTTTT CASSPGRAGTNTGELFF
TRBJ2-3 once TRBD1 TRBV19 TGTGCCAGTAGTATGGGGAACAGGGGGGCAGATACGCAGTATTTT CASSMGNRGADTQYF
TRBJ2-3 . . TRBV5-1 TGCGCCAGCAGCTTGGCGGGACAAAGCACAGATACGCAGTATTTT CASSLAGQSTDTQYF
TRBJ1-1 . . TRBV19 TGTGCCAGTAGTACCGTCCTCCAGGGGCACGGCACTGAAGCTTTCTTT CASSTVLQGHGTEAFF
TRBJ1-1 few . TRBV19 TGTGCCAGTAGCTTTGTGAACACTGAAGCTTTCTTT CASSFVNTEAFF
TRBJ2-7 . TRBD1 TRBV10-1 TGCGCCAGCAGTGAGTCGACAGGGAGCTTGTACGAGCAGTACTTC CASSESTGSLYEQYF
TRBJ2-5 . . TRBV5-1 TGCGCCAGCAGCCCGGAGGTCGGGGGAGAGACCCAGTACTTC CASSPEVGGETQYF